A selection of T cell receptor beta chains follows, all from one sample in a study of radiation and T cells in renal cell carcinoma. The method was immunoSEQ multiplex PCR; TCRdb's version includes in-frame clones alone and lacks a portion of them. This sample carries about 49,000 clones, 65% to 90% of them seen once, and the ten largest clones take about 33%. This sample comprised blood, obtained from a patient whose treatment included radiotherapy and nephrectomy. These receptor sequences come from a woman in her seventies with renal cell carcinoma. CDR3s include the opening cysteine and the closing phenylalanine or tryptophan. A D gene is named only where the DNA matches it firmly. Size is stated for part of the rows, as once, few or many counts, or as a class when the clone is expanded.

abundance,j_gene,v_gene,d_gene,CDR3aa,CDR3nt
-,TRBJ1-2,TRBV10-3,TRBD1,CAISEPPTGTGNYGYTF,TGTGCCATCAGTGAGCCTCCCACCGGGACAGGGAACTATGGCTACACCTTC
-,TRBJ2-5,TRBV2,TRBD2,CASRSGLAGRGETQYF,TGTGCCAGCAGGAGTGGGCTAGCGGGGCGAGGGGAGACCCAGTACTTC
-,TRBJ1-5,TRBV5-1,-,CASSLDGYSNQPQHF,TGCGCCAGCAGCTTGGATGGGTATAGCAATCAGCCCCAGCATTTT
once,TRBJ2-2,TRBV2,-,CASSGLFVGGELFF,TGTGCCAGCAGCGGATTATTCGTAGGCGGGGAGCTGTTTTTT
-,TRBJ2-1,TRBV10-3,-,CAISGENSYNEQFF,TGTGCCATCAGTGGGGAAAACTCCTACAATGAGCAGTTCTTC
many,TRBJ2-5,TRBV30,TRBD2,CALGTSGQETQYF,TGTGCCTTGGGTACTAGCGGTCAAGAGACCCAGTACTTC
-,TRBJ1-1,TRBV6-6,-,CASSWGGDTEAFF,TGTGCCAGCAGTTGGGGTGGGGACACTGAAGCTTTCTTT
-,TRBJ1-4,TRBV19,-,CASSSSENEKLFF,TGTGCCAGTAGTAGTTCGGAAAATGAAAAACTGTTTTTT
-,TRBJ2-4,TRBV7-6,-,CASSPGPLPVAKNIQYF,TGTGCCAGCAGTCCTGGACCGTTACCCGTAGCCAAAAACATTCAGTACTTC
-,TRBJ2-1,TRBV4-1,-,CASSQDEVSRNEQFF,TGCGCCAGCAGCCAAGACGAAGTCAGCCGGAATGAGCAGTTCTTC
-,TRBJ1-5,TRBV6-4,-,CASSDFIATRSNQPQHF,TGTGCCAGCAGTGACTTCATTGCTACAAGGAGCAATCAGCCCCAGCATTTT
-,TRBJ2-1,TRBV6-5,TRBD1,CASSYPRGQGNNEQFF,TGTGCCAGCAGTTACCCGAGGGGACAGGGGAACAATGAGCAGTTCTTC
-,TRBJ1-5,TRBV30,TRBD1,CAWGQGSNQPQHF,TGTGCCTGGGGACAGGGTAGCAATCAGCCCCAGCATTTT
-,TRBJ1-5,TRBV6-5,TRBD1,CASSSTGEGRQPQHF,TGTGCCAGCAGCTCGACAGGGGAGGGTCGTCAGCCCCAGCATTTT
-,TRBJ2-2,TRBV28,TRBD1,CASSPVTGGGELFF,TGTGCCAGCAGTCCCGTGACAGGGGGCGGGGAGCTGTTTTTT
-,TRBJ2-3,TRBV14,-,CASSGRRTTDTQYF,TGTGCCAGCAGCGGACGACGGACGACAGATACGCAGTATTTT
-,TRBJ2-1,TRBV6-1,TRBD2,CASSAHTSGSSYNEQFF,TGTGCCAGCAGTGCGCATACTAGCGGCAGCTCCTACAATGAGCAGTTCTTC
-,TRBJ1-3,TRBV4-1,-,CASGRVGGNTIYF,TGCGCCAGCGGTAGGGTAGGAGGAAACACCATATATTTT
-,TRBJ2-5,TRBV5-1,-,CASSPVPGETQYF,TGCGCCAGCAGCCCAGTACCGGGAGAGACCCAGTACTTC
-,TRBJ2-3,TRBV10-3,-,CAISEFSRELYF,TGTGCCATCAGTGAGTTTAGTAGGGAACTGTATTTT
-,TRBJ1-4,TRBV18,-,CASSPRDGFNEKLFF,TGTGCCAGCTCACCACGGGACGGATTTAATGAAAAACTGTTTTTT
-,TRBJ2-7,TRBV18,TRBD1,CASSPIMQGQGGEQYF,TGTGCCAGCTCACCAATAATGCAGGGACAGGGTGGCGAGCAGTACTTC
-,TRBJ2-3,TRBV21-1,-,CASSKLTDSPCTDTQYF,TGTGCCAGCAGCAAACTAACGGACAGTCCATGCACAGATACGCAGTATTTT
-,TRBJ1-2,TRBV19,-,CASSIQGTNYGYTF,TGTGCCAGTAGTATCCAAGGGACCAACTATGGCTACACCTTC
-,TRBJ2-7,TRBV4-3,-,CASSQERGEEQYF,TGCGCCAGCAGCCAAGAGAGGGGTGAAGAGCAGTACTTC
few,TRBJ2-3,TRBV4-3,-,CASSRRILATDTQYF,TGCGCCAGCAGCCGACGGATACTGGCGACAGATACGCAGTATTTT
-,TRBJ2-7,TRBV4-2,-,CASSQDKDEQYF,TGTGCCAGCAGCCAAGATAAGGACGAGCAGTACTTC
-,TRBJ1-5,TRBV7-2,-,CASSPPGLESNQPQHF,TGTGCCAGCAGCCCACCGGGGCTGGAAAGCAATCAGCCCCAGCATTTT
-,TRBJ1-4,TRBV19,TRBD1,CASIRQGASTNEKLFF,TGTGCCAGTATCCGACAGGGGGCATCAACTAATGAAAAACTGTTTTTT
few,TRBJ1-1,TRBV30,-,CAWSELYRTEAFF,TGTGCCTGGAGTGAGCTGTATCGAACTGAAGCTTTCTTT
-,TRBJ1-4,TRBV9,-,CASSTPQGGNEKLFF,TGTGCCAGCAGCACACCCCAGGGAGGTAATGAAAAACTGTTTTTT
-,TRBJ2-1,TRBV9,-,CASSVVGQYNEQFF,TGTGCCAGCAGCGTAGTCGGCCAGTACAATGAGCAGTTCTTC
-,TRBJ2-3,TRBV9,TRBD1,CASSAEPGGRDTQYF,TGTGCCAGCAGCGCCGAGCCAGGGGGCCGGGATACGCAGTATTTT
-,TRBJ1-4,TRBV6-6,TRBD1,CASSPGQGDEKLFF,TGTGCCAGCAGCCCGGGACAGGGAGATGAAAAACTGTTTTTT
once,TRBJ2-5,TRBV6-6,-,CATGTFRETQYF,TGTGCCACCGGGACATTTCGAGAGACCCAGTACTTC
once,TRBJ2-1,TRBV7-3,TRBD1,CASGTGAVNEQFF,TGTGCCTCCGGGACAGGGGCCGTCAATGAGCAGTTCTTC
-,TRBJ1-1,TRBV6-5,-,CASTTPWGEAFF,TGTGCCAGCACCACCCCCTGGGGCGAAGCTTTCTTT
-,TRBJ2-1,TRBV7-3,-,CASSKIQGTFDEQFF,TGTGCCAGCAGTAAGATCCAGGGGACTTTCGATGAGCAGTTCTTC
-,TRBJ1-2,TRBV2,-,CASSPAGERSYGYTF,TGTGCCAGCAGTCCCGCCGGGGAGAGGAGCTATGGCTACACCTTC
-,TRBJ1-1,TRBV9,-,CASSPRTPIGTEAFF,TGTGCCAGCAGCCCCCGGACACCAATTGGCACTGAAGCTTTCTTT
-,TRBJ1-5,TRBV19,-,CASSEGQPQHF,TGTGCCAGCTCGGAGGGTCAGCCCCAGCATTTT
few,TRBJ1-3,TRBV14,TRBD1,CASSPGQRSSGNTIYF,TGTGCCAGCAGCCCGGGACAGCGAAGCTCTGGAAACACCATATATTTT
once,TRBJ1-3,TRBV6-5,-,CASSFGNTIYF,TGTGCCAGCAGTTTCGGAAACACCATATATTTT
-,TRBJ1-1,TRBV28,-,CASSFTQNTEAFF,TGTGCCAGCAGTTTCACCCAGAACACTGAAGCTTTCTTT
large,TRBJ1-2,TRBV7-9,-,CASSPGGATDYGYTF,TGTGCCAGCAGCCCGGGAGGGGCTACGGACTATGGCTACACCTTC
once,TRBJ2-3,TRBV5-1,TRBD2,CASSMGLAGSDTQYF,TGCGCCAGCAGCATGGGACTAGCGGGATCGGATACGCAGTATTTT
-,TRBJ2-1,TRBV2,-,CASGGAGRSYNEQFF,TGTGCCAGCGGGGGAGCGGGTCGCTCCTACAATGAGCAGTTCTTC
-,TRBJ2-1,TRBV30,TRBD2,CAWSPTAGTSGRATYNEQFF,TGTGCCTGGAGCCCTACAGCCGGGACTAGCGGGAGGGCGACCTACAATGAGCAGTTCTTC
few,TRBJ1-1,TRBV11-3,-,CANNREREAFF,TGTGCCAACAACAGGGAAAGGGAAGCTTTCTTT
-,TRBJ1-2,TRBV4-1,TRBD1,CASSQEPTGDYYGYTF,TGCGCCAGCAGCCAAGAACCCACAGGGGACTACTATGGCTACACCTTC
-,TRBJ2-1,TRBV4-3,TRBD1,CASSQAPDRVYREQFF,TGCGCCAGCAGCCAAGCCCCGGACAGGGTGTATCGTGAGCAGTTCTTC
-,TRBJ2-3,TRBV4-2,TRBD1,CASSQDGRTGFRGTDTQYF,TGTGCCAGCAGCCAAGATGGAAGGACAGGGTTTCGGGGCACAGATACGCAGTATTTT
-,TRBJ2-7,TRBV6-1,-,CASSEAGTYEQYF,TGTGCCAGCAGTGAAGCCGGGACCTACGAGCAGTACTTC
-,TRBJ2-7,TRBV5-1,-,CASSLEWGNYEQYF,TGCGCCAGCAGCTTGGAATGGGGAAACTACGAGCAGTACTTC
-,TRBJ2-7,TRBV21-1,-,CASSSTGGTYEQYF,TGTGCCAGCAGCTCGACAGGGGGAACCTACGAGCAGTACTTC
-,TRBJ2-1,TRBV4-1,TRBD2,CASSHIFSGRPYNEQFF,TGCGCCAGCAGCCACATTTTTAGCGGGAGGCCCTACAATGAGCAGTTCTTC
-,TRBJ1-1,TRBV30,-,CAWTKGGSEAFF,TGTGCCTGGACGAAAGGTGGCTCTGAAGCTTTCTTT
-,TRBJ1-3,TRBV5-1,TRBD1,CASSLQGAASGNTIYF,TGCGCCAGCAGCTTGCAGGGGGCCGCATCAGGAAACACCATATATTTT
few,TRBJ2-1,TRBV5-1,TRBD1,CASSTGQGTAIDEQFF,TGCGCCAGCAGCACCGGACAGGGAACCGCGATCGATGAGCAGTTCTTC
-,TRBJ2-7,TRBV4-1,-,CASSQGGRLSYEQYF,TGCGCCAGCAGCCAAGGTGGCAGACTATCCTACGAGCAGTACTTC